This T cell receptor (beta chain) was identified in a study of CD8 T cells in ankylosing spondylitis. This clonotype occurred a few times. Its specificity is unknown. CDR1 is SGHTA and CDR2 is FQGTGA in the germline V gene. The CDR3 totals 14 residues. Unmatched junction bases numbered 6, after V lost 6 bases and J lost 5 bases. Study-wide points: The disease-linked clones had a CD8+ phenotype and low blood frequencies. Past research had described some motif variants in reactive arthritis synovial fluid and blood. Within ankylosing spondylitis blood, a TCR beta motif made up of seven to nine highly homologous variants appeared to be characteristic. It was reported that disease-linked clones were significantly enriched in matched ankylosing spondylitis synovial fluid.

Making the TCR beta libraries involved quantitative 5'-RACE with molecular barcodes. TCRdb re-called the 5' RACE reads with MiXCR, one entry per CDR3 protein. The table includes 700,000 to 850,000 distinct CDR3 sequences, about an eighth detected once. The sequence derives from a male donor with ankylosing spondylitis. The chain uses TRBV7-3 and TRBJ2-1; 8 bases line up with TRBD1. Input material: blood, either unsorted or a sorted T cell fraction (not recorded which). The CDR3, as DNA: TGTGCCAGCAGGCGGACAGGGATCGACAATGAGCAGTTCTTC. Its protein product is CASRRTGIDNEQFF.